The present T cell receptor (beta chain) was sequenced within a study of T-cell reconstitution after alpha-beta-depleted transplantation in children. This clonotype was seen many times. The TCRbeta library incorporated unique molecular identifiers. TCRdb passed the PCR reads through MiXCR, listing each CDR3 protein once. The table includes 150,000 to 200,000 distinct CDR3 sequences, about 6.4% detected once. The TCR comes from a human donor who donated a stem cell graft to a child with Wiskott-Aldrich syndrome. Sequenced material: PBMCs from the stem cell graft donor, taken from the stem cell graft.

DNA for the CDR3: TGTGCCAGCAGTTTCGCTCGGTTAATACCTTATGGCTACACCTTC. This codes for CASSFARLIPYGYTF. The chain combines TRBV12-3 or TRBV12-4 with TRBJ1-2, with no clear D. V dropped 3 bases and J dropped 5 bases, with 16 bases sitting between them. The length of the CDR3 is 15 residues.